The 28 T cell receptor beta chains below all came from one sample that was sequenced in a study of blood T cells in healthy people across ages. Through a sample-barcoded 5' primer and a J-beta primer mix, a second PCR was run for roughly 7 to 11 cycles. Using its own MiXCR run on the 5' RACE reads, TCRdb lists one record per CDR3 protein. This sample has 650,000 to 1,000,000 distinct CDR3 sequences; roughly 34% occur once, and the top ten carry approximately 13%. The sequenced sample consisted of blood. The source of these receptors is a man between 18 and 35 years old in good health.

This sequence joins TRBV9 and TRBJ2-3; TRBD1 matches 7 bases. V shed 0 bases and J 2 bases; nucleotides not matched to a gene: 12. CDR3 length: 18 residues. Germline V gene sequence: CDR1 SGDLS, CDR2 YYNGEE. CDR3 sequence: CASSVVQTGNPDTDTQYF. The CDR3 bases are TGTGCCAGCAGCGTAGTCCAGACAGGGAACCCCGACACAGATACGCAGTATTTT.

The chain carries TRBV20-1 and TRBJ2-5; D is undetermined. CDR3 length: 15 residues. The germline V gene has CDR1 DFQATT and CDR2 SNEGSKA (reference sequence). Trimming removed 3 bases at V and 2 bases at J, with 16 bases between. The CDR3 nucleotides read TGCAGTGCTAGTAGGGTTCAGGCCCCTCAAGAGACCCAGTACTTC. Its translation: CSASRVQAPQETQYF.

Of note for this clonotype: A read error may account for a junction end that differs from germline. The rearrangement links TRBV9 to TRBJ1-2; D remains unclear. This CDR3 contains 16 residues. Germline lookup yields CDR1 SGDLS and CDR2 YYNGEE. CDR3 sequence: CACSARRSEANYGYTF. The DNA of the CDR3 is TGTGCCTGCAGCGCCCGGAGGTCGGAAGCTAACTATGGCTACACCTTC.

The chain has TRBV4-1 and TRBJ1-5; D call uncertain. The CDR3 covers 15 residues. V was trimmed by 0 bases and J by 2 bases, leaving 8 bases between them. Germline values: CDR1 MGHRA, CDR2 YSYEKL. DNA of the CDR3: TGCGCCAGCAGCCAAGATCCGGAGGGCAATCAGCCCCAGCATTTT. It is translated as CASSQDPEGNQPQHF.

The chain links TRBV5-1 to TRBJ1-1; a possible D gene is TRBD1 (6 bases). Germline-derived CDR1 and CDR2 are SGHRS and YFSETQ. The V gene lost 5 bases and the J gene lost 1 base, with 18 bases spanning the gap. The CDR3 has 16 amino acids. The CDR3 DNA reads TGCGCCAGCAGGCAACTTTCGGGACAAGGGAACACTGAAGCTTTCTTT. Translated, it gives CASRQLSGQGNTEAFF.

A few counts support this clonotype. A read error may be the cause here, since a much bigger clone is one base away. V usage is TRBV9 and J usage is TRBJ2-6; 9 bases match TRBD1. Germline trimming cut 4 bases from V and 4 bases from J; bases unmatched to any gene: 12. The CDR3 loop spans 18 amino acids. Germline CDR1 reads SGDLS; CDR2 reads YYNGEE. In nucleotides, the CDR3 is TGTGCCAGCAGCACACCCAAGGACAGGGGTTTAGGGGCCAACGTCCTGACTTTC. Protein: CASSTPKDRGLGANVLTF.

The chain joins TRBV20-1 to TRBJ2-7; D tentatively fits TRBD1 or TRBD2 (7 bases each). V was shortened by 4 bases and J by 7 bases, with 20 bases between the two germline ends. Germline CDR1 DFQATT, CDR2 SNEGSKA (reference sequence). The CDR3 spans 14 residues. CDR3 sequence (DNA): TGCAGTGCTATCGACAGGGAGGGTTACGATGAGCAGTACTTC. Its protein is CSAIDREGYDEQYF.

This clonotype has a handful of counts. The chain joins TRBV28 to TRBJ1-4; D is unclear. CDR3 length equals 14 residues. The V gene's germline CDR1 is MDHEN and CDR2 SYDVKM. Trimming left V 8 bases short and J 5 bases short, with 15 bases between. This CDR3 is CASRPHAVNEKLFF. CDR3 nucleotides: TGTGCCAGCCGCCCCCATGCGGTAAATGAAAAACTGTTTTTT.

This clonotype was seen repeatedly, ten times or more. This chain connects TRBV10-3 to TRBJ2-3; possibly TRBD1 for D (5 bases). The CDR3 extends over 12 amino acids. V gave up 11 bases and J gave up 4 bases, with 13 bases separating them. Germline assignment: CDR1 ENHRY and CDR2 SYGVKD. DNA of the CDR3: TGTGCCTCCGCAGGGTTAGCAGATACGCAGTATTTT. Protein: CASAGLADTQYF.

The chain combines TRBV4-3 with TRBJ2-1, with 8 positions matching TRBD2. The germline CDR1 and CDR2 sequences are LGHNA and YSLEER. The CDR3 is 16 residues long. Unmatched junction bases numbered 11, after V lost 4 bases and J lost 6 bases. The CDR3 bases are TGCGCCAGCAGCCCGGCCCAAGAGCGGGGGCCCAATGAGCAGTTCTTC. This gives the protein CASSPAQERGPNEQFF.

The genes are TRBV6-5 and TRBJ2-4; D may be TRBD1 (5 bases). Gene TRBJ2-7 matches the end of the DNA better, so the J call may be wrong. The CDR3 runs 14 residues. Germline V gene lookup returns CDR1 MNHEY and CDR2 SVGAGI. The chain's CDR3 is CASSYTDNSYEQYF. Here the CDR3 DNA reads TGTGCCAGCAGCTACACGGACAACTCCTACGAGCAGTACTTC.

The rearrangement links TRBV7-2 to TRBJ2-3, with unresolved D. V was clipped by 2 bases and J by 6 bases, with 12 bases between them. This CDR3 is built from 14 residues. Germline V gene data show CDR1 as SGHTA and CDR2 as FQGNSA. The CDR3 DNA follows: TGTGCCAGCAGCTTATTCCCTGGCGTGGATACGCAGTATTTT. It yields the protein CASSLFPGVDTQYF. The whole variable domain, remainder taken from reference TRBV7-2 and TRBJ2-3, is GAGVSQSPSNKVTEKGKDVELRCDPISGHTALYWYRQSLGQGLEFLIYFQGNSAPDKSGLPSDRFSAERTGGSVSTLTIQRTQQEDSAVYLCASSLFPGVDTQYFGPGTRLTVL.

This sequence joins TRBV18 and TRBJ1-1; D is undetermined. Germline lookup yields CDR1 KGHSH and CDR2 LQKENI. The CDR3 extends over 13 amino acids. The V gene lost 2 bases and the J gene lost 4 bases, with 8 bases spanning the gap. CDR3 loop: CASSPGLSTEAFF. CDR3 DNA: TGTGCCAGCTCACCAGGGCTGAGCACTGAAGCTTTCTTT. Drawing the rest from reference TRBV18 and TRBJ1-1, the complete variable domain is NAGVMQNPRHLVRRRGQEARLRCSPMKGHSHVYWYRQLPEEGLKFMVYLQKENIIDESGMPKERFSAEFPKEGPSILRIQQVVRGDSAAYFCASSPGLSTEAFFGQGTRLTVV.

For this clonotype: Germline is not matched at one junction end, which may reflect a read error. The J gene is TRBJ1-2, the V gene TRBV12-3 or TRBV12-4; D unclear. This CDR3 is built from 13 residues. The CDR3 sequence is CAGSCRAGYGYTF. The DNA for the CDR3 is TGTGCCGGCAGTTGTCGGGCTGGCTATGGCTACACCTTC.

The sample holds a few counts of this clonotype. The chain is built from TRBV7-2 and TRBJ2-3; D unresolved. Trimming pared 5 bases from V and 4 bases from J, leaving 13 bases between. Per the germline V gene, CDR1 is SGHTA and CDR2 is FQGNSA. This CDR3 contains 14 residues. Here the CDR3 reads CASSRRVIPDTQYF. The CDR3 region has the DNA TGTGCCAGCAGCCGCCGCGTCATCCCAGATACGCAGTATTTT.

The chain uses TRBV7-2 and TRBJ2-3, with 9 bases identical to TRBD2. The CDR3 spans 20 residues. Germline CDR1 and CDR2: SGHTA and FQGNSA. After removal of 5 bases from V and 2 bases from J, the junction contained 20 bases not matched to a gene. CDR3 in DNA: TGTGCCAGCAGCAAACGGATCTCGGCTAGCGGGGAGCTCTACACAGATACGCAGTATTTT. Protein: CASSKRISASGELYTDTQYF. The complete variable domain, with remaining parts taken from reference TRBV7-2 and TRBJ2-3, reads GAGVSQSPSNKVTEKGKDVELRCDPISGHTALYWYRQSLGQGLEFLIYFQGNSAPDKSGLPSDRFSAERTGGSVSTLTIQRTQQEDSAVYLCASSKRISASGELYTDTQYFGPGTRLTVL.

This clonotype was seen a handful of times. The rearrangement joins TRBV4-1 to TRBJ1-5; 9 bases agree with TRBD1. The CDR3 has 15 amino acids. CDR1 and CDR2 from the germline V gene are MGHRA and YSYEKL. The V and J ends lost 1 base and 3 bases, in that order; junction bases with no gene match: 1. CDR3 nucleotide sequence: TGCGCCAGCAGCCAAGGGGACAGGGCCAATCAGCCCCAGCATTTT. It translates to CASSQGDRANQPQHF.

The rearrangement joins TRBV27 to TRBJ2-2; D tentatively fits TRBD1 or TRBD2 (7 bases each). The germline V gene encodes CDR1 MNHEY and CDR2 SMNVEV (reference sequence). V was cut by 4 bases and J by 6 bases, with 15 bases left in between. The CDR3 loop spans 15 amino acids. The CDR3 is CASSSNAGGAGELFF. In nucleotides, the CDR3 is TGTGCCAGCAGTTCAAACGCAGGGGGGGCCGGGGAGCTGTTTTTT.

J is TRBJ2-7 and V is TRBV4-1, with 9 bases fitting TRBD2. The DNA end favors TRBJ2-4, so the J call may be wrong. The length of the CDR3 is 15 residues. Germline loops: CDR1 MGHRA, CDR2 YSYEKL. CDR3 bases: TGCGCCAGCAGCCAAGTGGAAGTAGCGGGGGACATTCAGTACTTC. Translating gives CASSQVEVAGDIQYF.

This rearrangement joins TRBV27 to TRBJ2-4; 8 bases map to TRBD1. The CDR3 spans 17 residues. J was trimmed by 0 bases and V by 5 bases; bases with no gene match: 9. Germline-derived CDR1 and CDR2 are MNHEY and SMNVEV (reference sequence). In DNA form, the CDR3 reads TGTGCCAGCAGTCGTGGACAGGGTGAACTAGCCAAAAACATTCAGTACTTC. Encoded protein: CASSRGQGELAKNIQYF.

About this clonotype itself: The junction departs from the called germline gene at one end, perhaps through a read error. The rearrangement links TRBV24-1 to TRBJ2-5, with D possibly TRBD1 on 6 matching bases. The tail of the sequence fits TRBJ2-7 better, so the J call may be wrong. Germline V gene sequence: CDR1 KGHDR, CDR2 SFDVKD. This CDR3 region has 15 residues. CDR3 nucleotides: TGTGCCACCAGCGATTCCGGGACATCGACGGACGAGCAGTACTTC. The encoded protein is CATSDSGTSTDEQYF.

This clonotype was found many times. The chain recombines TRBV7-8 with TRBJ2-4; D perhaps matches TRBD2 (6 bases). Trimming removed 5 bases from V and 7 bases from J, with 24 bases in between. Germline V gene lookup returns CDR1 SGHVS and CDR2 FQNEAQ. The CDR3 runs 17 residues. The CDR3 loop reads CASSPDSQETSWNIQYF. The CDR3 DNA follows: TGTGCCAGCAGCCCCGACAGTCAGGAAACTAGCTGGAACATTCAGTACTTC.

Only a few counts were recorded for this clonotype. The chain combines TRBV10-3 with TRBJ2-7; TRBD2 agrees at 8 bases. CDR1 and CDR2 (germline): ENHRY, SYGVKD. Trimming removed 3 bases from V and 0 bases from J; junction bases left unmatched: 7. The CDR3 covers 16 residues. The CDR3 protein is CAISESSRGASYEQYF. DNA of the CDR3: TGTGCCATCAGTGAATCCTCGCGGGGGGCCTCCTACGAGCAGTACTTC.

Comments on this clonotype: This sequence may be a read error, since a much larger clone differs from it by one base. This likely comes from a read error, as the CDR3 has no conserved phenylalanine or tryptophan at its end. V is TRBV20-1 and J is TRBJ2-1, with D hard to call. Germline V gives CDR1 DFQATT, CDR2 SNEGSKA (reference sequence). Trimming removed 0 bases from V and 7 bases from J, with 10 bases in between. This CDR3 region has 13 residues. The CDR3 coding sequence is TGCAGTGCTAGAGATACAGCCATGAATGAGCAGTTCTTA. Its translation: CSARDTAMNEQFL.

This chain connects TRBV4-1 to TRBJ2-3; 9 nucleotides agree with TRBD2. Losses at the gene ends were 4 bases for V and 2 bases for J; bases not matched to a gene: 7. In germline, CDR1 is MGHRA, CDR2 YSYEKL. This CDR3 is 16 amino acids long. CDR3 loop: CASSLRGGLATDTQYF. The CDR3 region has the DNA TGCGCCAGCAGCCTTCGCGGGGGACTAGCCACAGATACGCAGTATTTT.

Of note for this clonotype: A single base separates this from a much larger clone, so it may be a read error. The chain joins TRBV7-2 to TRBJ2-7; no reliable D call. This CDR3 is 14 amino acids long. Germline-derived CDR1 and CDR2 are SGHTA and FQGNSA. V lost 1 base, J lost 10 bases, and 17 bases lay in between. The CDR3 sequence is CASSLGVLEEAQYF. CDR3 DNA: TGTGCCAGCAGCTTAGGGGTGCTAGAAGAGGCCCAGTACTTC. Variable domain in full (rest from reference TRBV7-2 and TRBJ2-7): GAGVSQSPSNKVTEKGKDVELRCDPISGHTALYWYRQSLGQGLEFLIYFQGNSAPDKSGLPSDRFSAERTGGSVSTLTIQRTQQEDSAVYLCASSLGVLEEAQYFGPGTRLTVT.

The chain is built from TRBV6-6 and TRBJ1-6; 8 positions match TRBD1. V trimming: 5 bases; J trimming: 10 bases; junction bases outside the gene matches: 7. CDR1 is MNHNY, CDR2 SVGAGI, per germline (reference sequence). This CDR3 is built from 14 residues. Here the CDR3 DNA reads TGTGCCAGCAGTCCAGGGGGCGACGGATCACCCCTCCACTTT. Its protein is CASSPGGDGSPLHF.

The CDR3 sequence: CASGPTNRGKNTEAFF. The CDR3 nucleotides read TGTGCCAGCGGTCCAACAAACAGGGGAAAGAACACTGAAGCTTTCTTT. The chain recombines TRBV9 with TRBJ1-1; 7 nucleotides align to TRBD1. From germline, CDR1 is SGDLS and CDR2 YYNGEE. This CDR3 region has 16 residues. With 7 bases clipped from V and 1 base from J, the junction kept 13 bases outside the gene matches.